This section outlines one T cell receptor (beta chain) sequence together with its context. The data were obtained in a study of blood T cell repertoires in COVID-19. Some clones are missing from TCRdb's copy, which holds only in-frame ones; the method was immunoSEQ multiplex PCR. The table has some 75,000 clones, 70% to 90% seen once. Specimen: peripheral blood. The sequence was obtained from a man between 70 and 80 years old with active or convalescent COVID-19.

CDR3 nucleotide sequence: TGTGCCAGCAGCGCCTTACAGGGGAACCACGAGCAGTACTTC. Protein: CASSALQGNHEQYF. The gene calls are TRBV5-4 and TRBJ2-7, with 7 bases that match TRBD1. V lost 4 bases and J lost 5; bases outside the gene matches: 9. CDR3 length equals 14 residues. Looked up from germline, CDR1 is SGHNT and CDR2 is YYREEE (reference sequence).